These 18 T cell receptor beta chains were sequenced from one sample in a study of blood T cell repertoires in COVID-19. TCRdb keeps only in-frame clones here, not all; method: immunoSEQ multiplex PCR. This table has tens of thousands of clones, roughly 90% appearing once. Sequencing used peripheral blood. These receptors were collected from a man of 80 years or more in a cohort sampled during active COVID-19.

This chain connects TRBV4-3 to TRBJ2-6; D ambiguous. Trimming removed 0 bases at V and 1 base at J, with 4 bases between. Germline CDR1 and CDR2: LGHNA and YSLEER. The CDR3 runs to 15 residues. The CDR3 here is CASSQDQSGANVLTF. The CDR3 region has the DNA TGCGCCAGCAGCCAAGACCAGTCTGGGGCCAACGTCCTGACTTTC.

The CDR3 here is CASSLYPLAGMTDTQYF. The CDR3, as DNA: TGTGCCAGCAGCTTATATCCCCTAGCGGGGATGACAGATACGCAGTATTTT. The chain links TRBV7-2 to TRBJ2-3; 9 bases are shared with TRBD2. Germline V gives CDR1 SGHTA, CDR2 FQGNSA. The CDR3 is 17 residues long. Losses at the gene ends were 2 bases for V and 3 bases for J; bases not matched to a gene: 9. Full variable domain (missing parts from reference TRBV7-2 and TRBJ2-3): GAGVSQSPSNKVTEKGKDVELRCDPISGHTALYWYRQSLGQGLEFLIYFQGNSAPDKSGLPSDRFSAERTGGSVSTLTIQRTQQEDSAVYLCASSLYPLAGMTDTQYFGPGTRLTVL.

This clone occurred once. The V and J genes are TRBV7-8 and TRBJ2-1, with 10 bases aligning to TRBD2. With V trimmed by 0 bases and J by 6 bases, 5 bases remained unmatched. CDR3 length equals 16 residues. Germline values: CDR1 SGHVS, CDR2 FQNEAQ. The DNA of the CDR3 is TGTGCCAGCAGCTTAGCGCAGCGGGGGGGCCTCAATGAGCAGTTCTTC. Translation gives CASSLAQRGGLNEQFF.

The rearrangement joins TRBV5-6 to TRBJ2-7; TRBD1 aligns across 7 bases. From germline, CDR1 is SGHDT and CDR2 YYEEEE. CDR3 size: 14 residues. The ends lost 5 bases at V and 6 bases at J; junction bases unmatched: 11. The CDR3 sequence is CASSTGTVLTEQYF. Written as DNA, the CDR3 is TGTGCCAGCAGTACCGGGACAGTCCTTACCGAGCAGTACTTC. Full variable domain (missing parts from reference TRBV5-6 and TRBJ2-7): DAGVTQSPTHLIKTRGQQVTLRCSPKSGHDTVSWYQQALGQGPQFIFQYYEEEERQRGNFPDRFSGHQFPNYSSELNVNALLLGDSALYLCASSTGTVLTEQYFGPGTRLTVT.

V is TRBV15 and J is TRBJ2-2, with TRBD1 matching over 8 bases. The CDR3 totals 17 residues. In germline, CDR1 is LNHNV, CDR2 YYDKDF (reference sequence). The V segment lost 3 bases and the J segment 2 bases; nucleotides outside the gene matches: 8. DNA of the CDR3: TGTGCCACCAGCAGGAGTGGTACAGGGGGTAACACCGGGGAGCTGTTTTTT. It codes for CATSRSGTGGNTGELFF.

The V call is TRBV4-1, the J call TRBJ2-5, with 8 bases matching TRBD2. Unmatched junction bases numbered 5, after V lost 0 bases and J lost 2 bases. CDR1 is MGHRA and CDR2 is YSYEKL in the germline V gene. The CDR3 consists of 16 residues. This chain's CDR3 is CASSQDKGGGQETQYF. In DNA form, the CDR3 reads TGCGCCAGCAGCCAAGATAAAGGCGGGGGGCAAGAGACCCAGTACTTC.

The gene calls are TRBV29-1 and TRBJ1-1; TRBD1 is a possible D gene (5 bases). Germline lookup yields CDR1 SQVTM and CDR2 ANQGSEA. V lost 4 bases and J 0 bases, leaving 12 bases between the germline ends. This CDR3 region has 14 residues. CDR3 sequence reads: CSVVSGHLNTEAFF. CDR3 coding DNA: TGCAGCGTTGTCAGTGGACACTTGAACACTGAAGCTTTCTTT.

The V and J genes are TRBV6-5 and TRBJ2-7; tentative D call: TRBD2 (6 bases). Trimming removed 7 bases from V and 0 bases from J, with 13 bases in between. CDR1 is MNHEY and CDR2 is SVGAGI in the germline V gene. CDR3 length: 14 amino acids. Here the CDR3 reads CASNRLGPSYEQYF. The CDR3 region has the DNA TGTGCCAGCAACCGACTAGGCCCCTCCTACGAGCAGTACTTC.

The J gene is TRBJ2-1, the V gene TRBV11-2; TRBD1 agrees at 7 bases. V dropped 4 bases and J dropped 0; count of bases not matched to a gene: 3. Per the germline V gene, CDR1 is SGHAT and CDR2 is FQNNGV. This CDR3 comprises 15 residues. Written as DNA, the CDR3 is TGTGCCAGCAGCTCGACAGGGTTCTCCTACAATGAGCAGTTCTTC. It is translated as CASSSTGFSYNEQFF. Combining the CDR3 with reference TRBV11-2 and TRBJ2-1 gives the whole variable domain EAGVAQSPRYKIIEKRQSVAFWCNPISGHATLYWYQQILGQGPKLLIQFQNNGVVDDSQLPKDRFSAERLKGVDSTLKIQPAKLEDSAVYLCASSSTGFSYNEQFFGPGTRLTVL.

This clone has just a few counts. The genes are TRBV7-8 and TRBJ2-2, with 15 bases matching TRBD2. Trimming took 1 base from V and 7 from J; bases not matched to a gene: 10. Germline V gene lookup returns CDR1 SGHVS and CDR2 FQNEAQ. The CDR3 has 19 amino acids. CDR3 nucleotide sequence: TGTGCCAGCAGCTTAGTGCGTGGACTAGCGGGGGGGCCAGGCGGGGAGCTGTTTTTT. This translates into CASSLVRGLAGGPGGELFF.

The chain uses TRBV9 and TRBJ2-7; 7 bases fit TRBD1. This CDR3 has 14 residues. The germline gives CDR1 SGDLS, CDR2 YYNGEE. Unmatched junction bases numbered 10, after V lost 4 bases and J lost 6 bases. The CDR3 loop is CASSPSTGQREQYF. The CDR3 DNA sequence: TGTGCCAGCAGCCCATCGACAGGGCAGCGCGAGCAGTACTTC. The entire variable domain, with the rest obtained from reference TRBV9 and TRBJ2-7, is as follows: DSGVTQTPKHLITATGQRVTLRCSPRSGDLSVYWYQQSLDQGLQFLIQYYNGEERAKGNILERFSAQQFPDLHSELNLSSLELGDSALYFCASSPSTGQREQYFGPGTRLTVT.

The chain links TRBV11-2 to TRBJ1-2; 9 bases agree with TRBD1. With V trimmed by 1 base and J by 8 bases, 5 bases remained unmatched. The CDR3 runs to 14 residues. In germline, CDR1 is SGHAT, CDR2 FQNNGV. CDR3 bases: TGTGCCAGCAGCTTAGCGGGGACAGGGAACGGCTACACCTTC. It yields the protein CASSLAGTGNGYTF. The full variable domain, its missing parts supplied by reference TRBV11-2 and TRBJ1-2, is EAGVAQSPRYKIIEKRQSVAFWCNPISGHATLYWYQQILGQGPKLLIQFQNNGVVDDSQLPKDRFSAERLKGVDSTLKIQPAKLEDSAVYLCASSLAGTGNGYTFGSGTRLTVV.

In its sample, this clone was seen once. The chain joins TRBV30 to TRBJ2-7; 7 nucleotides align to TRBD1. This CDR3 contains 13 residues. CDR1 is GTSNPN, CDR2 SVGIG, per germline (reference sequence). With 5 bases clipped from V and 2 bases from J, the junction kept 6 bases outside the gene matches. The CDR3 protein is CAWGRDRAYEQYF. Here the CDR3 DNA reads TGTGCCTGGGGCCGGGACAGAGCCTACGAGCAGTACTTC.

This chain connects TRBV6-6 to TRBJ2-3; 7 nucleotides line up with TRBD1. J gave up 2 bases and V 4 bases, and 9 bases lay outside the gene matches. This CDR3 has 16 amino acids. Germline-derived CDR1 and CDR2 are MNHNY and SVGAGI (reference sequence). CDR3 sequence: CASSFEGQSPTDTQYF. CDR3 nucleotides: TGTGCCAGCAGTTTTGAGGGACAGTCTCCCACAGATACGCAGTATTTT.

The V gene is TRBV19, the J gene TRBJ1-1; TRBD1 aligns across 9 bases. CDR3 length equals 13 residues. Germline trimming cut 7 bases from V and 4 bases from J; bases unmatched to any gene: 4. Germline CDR1 is LNHDA and CDR2 is SQIVND (reference sequence). This CDR3 reads CASMGQGGTEAFF. The DNA of the CDR3 is TGTGCCAGTATGGGACAGGGTGGCACTGAAGCTTTCTTT. Filled out from reference TRBV19 and TRBJ1-1, the complete variable domain reads DGGITQSPKYLFRKEGQNVTLSCEQNLNHDAMYWYRQDPGQGLRLIYYSQIVNDFQKGDIAEGYSVSREKKESFPLTVTSAQKNPTAFYLCASMGQGGTEAFFGQGTRLTVV.

The chain combines TRBV27 with TRBJ2-1, with D possibly matching TRBD1 (6 bases). In germline, CDR1 is MNHEY, CDR2 SMNVEV (reference sequence). V was shortened by 2 bases and J by 7 bases, with 6 bases between the two germline ends. The CDR3 runs to 12 residues. CDR3 amino acids: CASSLRGNEQFF. CDR3 nucleotide sequence: TGTGCCAGCAGTTTAAGGGGGAATGAGCAGTTCTTC.

The rearrangement links TRBV10-3 to TRBJ2-3; 12 positions match TRBD1. The CDR3 has 15 residues. Losses at the gene ends were 4 bases for V and 9 bases for J; bases not matched to a gene: 8. The germline V gene encodes CDR1 ENHRY and CDR2 SYGVKD. CDR3 DNA sequence: TGTGCCATCAGTGTTGGGACAGGGGGCGTCGAGACGCAGTATTTT. This encodes CAISVGTGGVETQYF.

In regard to this clone: The junction shows a germline mismatch at one end, possibly a read error. V and J are TRBV7-2 and TRBJ2-2; D ambiguous. Germline lookup yields CDR1 SGHTA and CDR2 FQGNSA. The CDR3 extends over 14 amino acids. The CDR3: CASSSLTHTGELFF. The DNA for the CDR3 is TGTGCCAGCAGCTCCCTGACACACACAGGGGAGCTGTTTTTT.